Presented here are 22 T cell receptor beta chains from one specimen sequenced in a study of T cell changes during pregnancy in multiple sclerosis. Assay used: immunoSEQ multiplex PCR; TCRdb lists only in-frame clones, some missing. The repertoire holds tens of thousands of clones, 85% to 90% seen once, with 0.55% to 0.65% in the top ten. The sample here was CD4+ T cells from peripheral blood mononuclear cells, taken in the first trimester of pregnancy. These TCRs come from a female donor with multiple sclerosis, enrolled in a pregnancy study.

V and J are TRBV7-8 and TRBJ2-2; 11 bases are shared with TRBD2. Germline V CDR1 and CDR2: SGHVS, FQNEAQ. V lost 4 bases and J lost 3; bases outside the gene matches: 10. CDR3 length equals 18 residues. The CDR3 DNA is TGTGCCAGCAGCTCACCAAGAAGACTAGCGGGGTACACCGGGGAGCTGTTTTTT. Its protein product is CASSSPRRLAGYTGELFF.

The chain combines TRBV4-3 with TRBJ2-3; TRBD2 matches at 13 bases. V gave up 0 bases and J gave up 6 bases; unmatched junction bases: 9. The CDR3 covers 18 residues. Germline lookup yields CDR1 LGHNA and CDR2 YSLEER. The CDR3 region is CASSQDSLAGGHSDTQYF. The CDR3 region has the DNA TGCGCCAGCAGCCAAGATTCACTAGCGGGGGGGCATTCTGATACGCAGTATTTT.

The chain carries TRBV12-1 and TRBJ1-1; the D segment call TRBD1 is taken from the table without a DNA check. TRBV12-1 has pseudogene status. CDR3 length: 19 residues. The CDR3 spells CASSRRGQGNAPLNTEAFF. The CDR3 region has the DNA TGTGCCAGCAGCCGCCGCGGACAGGGTAATGCCCCTCTGAACACTGAAGCTTTCTTT.

The CDR3: CASSLRGNEQFF. CDR3 sequence (DNA): TGTGCCAGCAGTTTGAGAGGCAATGAGCAGTTCTTC. This chain connects TRBV27 to TRBJ2-1, with no clear D. This CDR3 is 12 amino acids long. Germline CDR1 reads MNHEY; CDR2 reads SMNVEV (reference sequence). V was cut by 3 bases and J by 6 bases, with 6 bases left in between.

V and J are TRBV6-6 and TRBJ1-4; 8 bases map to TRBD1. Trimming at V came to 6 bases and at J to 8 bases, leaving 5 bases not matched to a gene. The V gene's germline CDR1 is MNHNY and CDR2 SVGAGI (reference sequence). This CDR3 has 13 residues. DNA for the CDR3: TGTGCCAGCAGCAGGGGGCTGGGGGAAAAACTGTTTTTT. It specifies CASSRGLGEKLFF.

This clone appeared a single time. This CDR3 is CSAGDTGNTIYF. The CDR3 bases are TGCAGCGCCGGGGACACTGGAAACACCATATATTTT. This chain links TRBV29-1 with TRBJ1-3; D possibly corresponds to TRBD1 (6 bases). The CDR3 runs to 12 residues. V lost 7 bases, J lost 2 bases, and 9 bases lay in between. Germline CDR1 reads SQVTM; CDR2 reads ANQGSEA.

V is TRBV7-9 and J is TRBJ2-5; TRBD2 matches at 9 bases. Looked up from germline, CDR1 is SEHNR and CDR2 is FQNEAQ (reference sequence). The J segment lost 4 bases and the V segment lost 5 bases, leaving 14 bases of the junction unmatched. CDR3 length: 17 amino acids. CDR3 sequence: CASSPLLSREGRETQYF. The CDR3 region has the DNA TGTGCCAGCAGCCCCCTCCTTTCGCGGGAGGGTCGAGAGACCCAGTACTTC. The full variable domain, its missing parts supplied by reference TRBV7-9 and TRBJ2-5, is DTGVSQNPRHKITKRGQNVTFRCDPISEHNRLYWYRQTLGQGPEFLTYFQNEAQLEKSRLLSDRFSAERPKGSFSTLEIQRTEQGDSAMYLCASSPLLSREGRETQYFGPGTRLLVL.

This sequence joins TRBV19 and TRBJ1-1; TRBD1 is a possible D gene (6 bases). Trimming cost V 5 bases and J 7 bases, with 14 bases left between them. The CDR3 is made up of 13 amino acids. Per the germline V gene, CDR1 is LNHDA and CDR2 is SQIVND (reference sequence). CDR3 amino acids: CASSQRGPDEAFF. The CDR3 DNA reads TGTGCCAGTAGTCAGCGGGGGCCGGATGAAGCTTTCTTT.

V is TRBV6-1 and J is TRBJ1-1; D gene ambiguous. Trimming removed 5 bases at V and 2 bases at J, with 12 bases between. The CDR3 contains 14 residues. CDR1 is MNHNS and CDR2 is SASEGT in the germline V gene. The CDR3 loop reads CASSTRTGNTEAFF. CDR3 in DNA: TGTGCCAGCAGTACGAGGACGGGAAACACTGAAGCTTTCTTT.

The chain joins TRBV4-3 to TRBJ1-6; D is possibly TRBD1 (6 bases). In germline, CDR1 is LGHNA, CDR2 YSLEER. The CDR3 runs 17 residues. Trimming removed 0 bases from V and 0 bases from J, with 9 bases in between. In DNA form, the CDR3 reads TGCGCCAGCAGCCAAGATCGGACAGTCTCCTATAATTCACCCCTCCACTTT. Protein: CASSQDRTVSYNSPLHF.

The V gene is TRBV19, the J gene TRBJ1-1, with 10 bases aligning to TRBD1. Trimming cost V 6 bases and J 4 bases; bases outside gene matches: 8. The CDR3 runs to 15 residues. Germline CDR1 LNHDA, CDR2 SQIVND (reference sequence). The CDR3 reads CASRSPGQGSTEAFF. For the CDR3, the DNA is TGTGCCAGTAGGAGTCCGGGACAGGGGAGCACTGAAGCTTTCTTT.

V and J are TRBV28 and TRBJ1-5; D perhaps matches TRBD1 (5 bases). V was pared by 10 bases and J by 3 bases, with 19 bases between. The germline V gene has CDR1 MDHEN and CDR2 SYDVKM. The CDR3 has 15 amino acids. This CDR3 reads CATIGGPTHNQPQHF. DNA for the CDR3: TGTGCCACTATCGGGGGTCCCACTCACAATCAGCCCCAGCATTTT.

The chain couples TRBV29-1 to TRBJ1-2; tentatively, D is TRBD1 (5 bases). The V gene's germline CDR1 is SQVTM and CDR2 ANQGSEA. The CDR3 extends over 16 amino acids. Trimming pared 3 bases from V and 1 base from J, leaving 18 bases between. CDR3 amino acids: CSVDGGWGLSNYGYTF. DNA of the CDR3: TGCAGCGTTGACGGTGGATGGGGACTGAGTAACTATGGCTACACCTTC.

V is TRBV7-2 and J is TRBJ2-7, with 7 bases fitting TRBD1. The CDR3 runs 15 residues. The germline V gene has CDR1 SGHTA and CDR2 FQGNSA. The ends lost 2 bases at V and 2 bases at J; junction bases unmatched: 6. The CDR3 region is CASSLKGTDTYEQYF. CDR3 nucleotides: TGTGCCAGCAGCTTAAAAGGGACAGACACCTACGAGCAGTACTTC.

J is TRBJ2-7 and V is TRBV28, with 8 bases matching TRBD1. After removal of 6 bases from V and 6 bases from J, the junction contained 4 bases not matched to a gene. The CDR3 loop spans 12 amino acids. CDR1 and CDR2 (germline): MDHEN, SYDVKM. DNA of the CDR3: TGTGCCAGCAGAGGACAGGGTGGCGAGCAGTACTTC. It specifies CASRGQGGEQYF.

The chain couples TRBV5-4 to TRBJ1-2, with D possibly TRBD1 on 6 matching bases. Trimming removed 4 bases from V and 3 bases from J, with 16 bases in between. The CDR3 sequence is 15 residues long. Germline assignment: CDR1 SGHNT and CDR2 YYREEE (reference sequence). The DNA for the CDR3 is TGTGCCAGCAGCCAAGGAGTTTCAGGGGACTATGGCTACACCTTC. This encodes CASSQGVSGDYGYTF. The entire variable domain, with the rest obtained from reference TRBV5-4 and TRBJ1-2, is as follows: ETGVTQSPTHLIKTRGQQVTLRCSSQSGHNTVSWYQQALGQGPQFIFQYYREEENGRGNFPPRFSGLQFPNYSSELNVNALELDDSALYLCASSQGVSGDYGYTFGSGTRLTVV.

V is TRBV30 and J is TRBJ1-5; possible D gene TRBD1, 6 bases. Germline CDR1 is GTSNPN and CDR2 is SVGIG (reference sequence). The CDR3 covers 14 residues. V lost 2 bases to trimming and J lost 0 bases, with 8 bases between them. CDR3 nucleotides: TGTGCCTGGAGTCGGGACAATAGCAATCAGCCCCAGCATTTT. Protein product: CAWSRDNSNQPQHF.

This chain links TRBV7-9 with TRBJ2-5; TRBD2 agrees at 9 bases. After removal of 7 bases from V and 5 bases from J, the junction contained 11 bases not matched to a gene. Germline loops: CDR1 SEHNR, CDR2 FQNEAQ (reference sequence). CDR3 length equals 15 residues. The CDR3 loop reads CASKVAGGPRETQYF. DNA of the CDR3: TGTGCCAGCAAGGTGGCGGGAGGGCCGAGGGAGACCCAGTACTTC.

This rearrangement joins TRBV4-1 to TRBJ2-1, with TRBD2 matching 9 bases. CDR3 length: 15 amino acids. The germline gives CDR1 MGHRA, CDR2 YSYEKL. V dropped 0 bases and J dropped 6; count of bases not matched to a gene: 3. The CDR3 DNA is TGCGCCAGCAGCCAAGATAGCGGGGGATTCAATGAGCAGTTCTTC. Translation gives CASSQDSGGFNEQFF.

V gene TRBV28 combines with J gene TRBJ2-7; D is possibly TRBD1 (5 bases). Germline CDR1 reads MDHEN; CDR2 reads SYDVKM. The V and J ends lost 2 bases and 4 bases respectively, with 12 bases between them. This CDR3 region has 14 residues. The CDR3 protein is CASSLQGQWYEQYF. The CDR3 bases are TGTGCCAGCAGTTTACAGGGCCAGTGGTACGAGCAGTACTTC.

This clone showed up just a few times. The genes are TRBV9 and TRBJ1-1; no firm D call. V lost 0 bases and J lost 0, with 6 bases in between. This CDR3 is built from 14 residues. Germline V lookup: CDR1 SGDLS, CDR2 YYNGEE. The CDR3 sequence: CASSVEAMNTEAFF. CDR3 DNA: TGTGCCAGCAGCGTAGAAGCTATGAACACTGAAGCTTTCTTT.

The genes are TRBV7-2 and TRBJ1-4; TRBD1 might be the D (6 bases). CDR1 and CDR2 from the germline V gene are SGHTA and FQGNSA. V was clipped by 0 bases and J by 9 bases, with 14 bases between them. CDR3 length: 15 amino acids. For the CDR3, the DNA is TGTGCCAGCAGCTTAGCACTGGGGGCAGAGAAAAAACTGTTTTTT. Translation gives CASSLALGAEKKLFF.